This T cell receptor (beta chain) was documented in a study of T cell repertoires in cytomegalovirus infection. TCRdb processed the reads anew with MiXCR; each CDR3 protein has one entry. The data show roughly 200,000 distinct CDR3 sequences, with roughly 9.8% seen just once and approximately 4.6% held by the top ten. In its sample, this clonotype was seen many times. This CDR3 is built from 10 residues. CDR1 is SGHNT, CDR2 YENEEA, per germline. Unmatched junction bases numbered 3, after V lost 6 bases and J lost 11 bases. The chain joins TRBV11-3 to TRBJ1-1; 7 bases are shared with TRBD1. Specimen: PBMCs. The source of this sequence is a human donor in good health (CMV status not recorded). Some clones in this sample may be carry-over from other donors' samples. CDR3 DNA sequence: TGTGCCAGCAGGGGACAGTTCGCTTTCTTT. Translating gives CASRGQFAFF.